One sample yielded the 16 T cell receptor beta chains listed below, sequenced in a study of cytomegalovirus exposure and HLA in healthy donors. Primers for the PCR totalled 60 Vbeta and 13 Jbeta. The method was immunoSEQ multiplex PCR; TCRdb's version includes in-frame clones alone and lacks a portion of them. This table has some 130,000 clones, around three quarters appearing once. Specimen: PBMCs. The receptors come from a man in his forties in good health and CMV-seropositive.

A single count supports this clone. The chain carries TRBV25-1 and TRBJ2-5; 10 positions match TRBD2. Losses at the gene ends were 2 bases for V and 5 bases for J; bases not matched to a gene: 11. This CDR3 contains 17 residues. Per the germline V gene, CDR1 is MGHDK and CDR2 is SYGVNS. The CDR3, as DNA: TGTGCCAGCAGTGAAGGTGGTAGCGGGAGGCGGCGGGAGACCCAGTACTTC. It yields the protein CASSEGGSGRRRETQYF.

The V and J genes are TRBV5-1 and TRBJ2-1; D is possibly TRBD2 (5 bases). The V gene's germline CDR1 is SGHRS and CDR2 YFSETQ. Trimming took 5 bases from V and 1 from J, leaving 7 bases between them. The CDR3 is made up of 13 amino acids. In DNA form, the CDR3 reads TGCGCCAGCAGTACGGGATCCTACAATGAGCAGTTCTTC. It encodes CASSTGSYNEQFF.

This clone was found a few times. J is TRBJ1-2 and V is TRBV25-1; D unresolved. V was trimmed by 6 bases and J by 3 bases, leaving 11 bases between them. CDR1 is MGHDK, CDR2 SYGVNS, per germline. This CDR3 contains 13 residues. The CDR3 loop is CASSPGAHYGYTF. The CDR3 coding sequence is TGTGCCAGCAGCCCGGGAGCACACTATGGCTACACCTTC.

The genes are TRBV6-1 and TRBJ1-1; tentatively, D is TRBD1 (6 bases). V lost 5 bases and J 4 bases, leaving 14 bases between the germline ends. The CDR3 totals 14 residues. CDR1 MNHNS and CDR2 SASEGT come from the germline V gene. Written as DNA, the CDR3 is TGTGCCAGCAGTTTAACAGGGTTTGTCACTGAAGCTTTCTTT. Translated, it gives CASSLTGFVTEAFF.

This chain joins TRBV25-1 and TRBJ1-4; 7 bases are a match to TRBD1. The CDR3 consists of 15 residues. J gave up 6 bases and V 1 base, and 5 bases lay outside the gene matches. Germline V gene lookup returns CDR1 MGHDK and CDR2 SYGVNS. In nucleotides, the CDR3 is TGTGCCAGCAGTGAATTGGGGCAGGGGGATGAAAAACTGTTTTTT. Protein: CASSELGQGDEKLFF. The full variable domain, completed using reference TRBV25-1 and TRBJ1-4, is EADIYQTPRYLVIGTGKKITLECSQTMGHDKMYWYQQDPGMELHLIHYSYGVNSTEKGDLSSESTVSRIRTEHFPLTLESARPSHTSQYLCASSELGQGDEKLFFGSGTQLSVL.

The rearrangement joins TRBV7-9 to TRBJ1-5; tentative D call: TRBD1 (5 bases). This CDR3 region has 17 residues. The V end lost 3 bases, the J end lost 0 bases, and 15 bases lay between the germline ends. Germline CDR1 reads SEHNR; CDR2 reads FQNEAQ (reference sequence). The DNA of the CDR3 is TGTGCCAGCAGCTTGGGAATGGGGGGTCATAGCAATCAGCCCCAGCATTTT. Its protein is CASSLGMGGHSNQPQHF.

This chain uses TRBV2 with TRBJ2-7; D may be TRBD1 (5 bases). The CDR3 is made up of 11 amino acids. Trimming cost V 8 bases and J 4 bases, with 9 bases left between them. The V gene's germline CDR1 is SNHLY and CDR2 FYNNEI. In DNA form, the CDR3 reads TGTGCCAGCTCATCAGGGTACGAGCAGTACTTC. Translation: CASSSGYEQYF.

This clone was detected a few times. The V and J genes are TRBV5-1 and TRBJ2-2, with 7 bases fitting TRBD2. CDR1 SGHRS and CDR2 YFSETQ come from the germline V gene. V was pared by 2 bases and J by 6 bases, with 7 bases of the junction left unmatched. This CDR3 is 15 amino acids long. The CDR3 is CASSFRGGGAGELFF. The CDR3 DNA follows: TGCGCCAGCAGCTTCCGGGGCGGGGGAGCCGGGGAGCTGTTTTTT.

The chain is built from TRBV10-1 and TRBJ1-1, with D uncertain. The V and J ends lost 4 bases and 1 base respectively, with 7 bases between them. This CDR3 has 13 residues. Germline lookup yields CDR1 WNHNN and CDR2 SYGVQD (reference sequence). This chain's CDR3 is CASSVARNTEAFF. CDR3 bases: TGCGCCAGCAGTGTCGCCAGGAACACTGAAGCTTTCTTT.

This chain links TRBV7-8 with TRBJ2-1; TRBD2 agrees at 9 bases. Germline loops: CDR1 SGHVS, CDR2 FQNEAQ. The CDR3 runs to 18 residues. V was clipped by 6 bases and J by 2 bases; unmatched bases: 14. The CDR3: CASSLGSAGGPPYNEQFF. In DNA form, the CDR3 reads TGTGCCAGCAGTCTAGGGTCCGCGGGAGGGCCCCCCTACAATGAGCAGTTCTTC. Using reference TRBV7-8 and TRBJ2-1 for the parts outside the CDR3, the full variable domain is GAGVSQSPRYKVAKRGQDVALRCDPISGHVSLFWYQQALGQGPEFLTYFQNEAQLDKSGLPSDRFFAERPEGSVSTLKIQRTQQEDSAVYLCASSLGSAGGPPYNEQFFGPGTRLTVL.

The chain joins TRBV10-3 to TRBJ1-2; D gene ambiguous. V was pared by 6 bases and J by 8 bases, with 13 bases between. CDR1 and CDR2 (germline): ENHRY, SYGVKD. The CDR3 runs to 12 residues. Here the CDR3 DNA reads TGTGCCATCAGCCCCAACACGGAGGGCTACACCTTC. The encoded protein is CAISPNTEGYTF.

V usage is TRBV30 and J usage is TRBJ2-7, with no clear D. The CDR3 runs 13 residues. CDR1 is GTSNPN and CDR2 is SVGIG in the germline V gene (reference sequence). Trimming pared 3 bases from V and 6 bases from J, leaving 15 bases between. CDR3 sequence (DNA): TGTGCCTGGAGGCAAGAGGTTATCTCCGAGCAGTACTTC. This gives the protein CAWRQEVISEQYF. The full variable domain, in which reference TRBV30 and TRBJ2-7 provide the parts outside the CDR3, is SQTIHQWPATLVQPVGSPLSLECTVEGTSNPNLYWYRQAAGRGLQLLFYSVGIGQISSEVPQNLSASRPQDRQFILSSKKLLLSDSGFYLCAWRQEVISEQYFGPGTRLTVT.

The CDR3 spells CASDTSGRAATGELFF. Here the CDR3 DNA reads TGTGCCAGCGATACTAGCGGGAGGGCCGCCACCGGGGAGCTGTTTTTT. The rearrangement links TRBV2 to TRBJ2-2, with 13 bases matching TRBD2. V dropped 8 bases and J dropped 4; count of bases not matched to a gene: 7. CDR1 and CDR2 (germline): SNHLY, FYNNEI. This CDR3 comprises 16 residues.

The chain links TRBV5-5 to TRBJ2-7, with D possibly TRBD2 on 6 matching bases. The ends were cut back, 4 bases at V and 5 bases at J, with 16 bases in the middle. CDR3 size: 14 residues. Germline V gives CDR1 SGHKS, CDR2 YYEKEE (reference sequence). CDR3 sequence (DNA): TGTGCCAGCAGCCCACTTGGGGGGTTCGACGAGCAGTACTTC. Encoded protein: CASSPLGGFDEQYF.

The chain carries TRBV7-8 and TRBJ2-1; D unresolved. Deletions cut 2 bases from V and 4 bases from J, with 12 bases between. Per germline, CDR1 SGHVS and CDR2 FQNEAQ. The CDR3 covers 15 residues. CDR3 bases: TGTGCCAGCAGCTTACTTCGCGGCAGTTACAATGAGCAGTTCTTC. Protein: CASSLLRGSYNEQFF.

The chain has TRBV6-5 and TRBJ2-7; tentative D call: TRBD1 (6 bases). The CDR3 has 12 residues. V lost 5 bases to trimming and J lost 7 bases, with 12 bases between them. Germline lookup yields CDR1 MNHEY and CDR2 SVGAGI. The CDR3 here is CASSPPRGEQYF. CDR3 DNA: TGTGCCAGCAGTCCCCCCAGGGGTGAGCAGTACTTC.